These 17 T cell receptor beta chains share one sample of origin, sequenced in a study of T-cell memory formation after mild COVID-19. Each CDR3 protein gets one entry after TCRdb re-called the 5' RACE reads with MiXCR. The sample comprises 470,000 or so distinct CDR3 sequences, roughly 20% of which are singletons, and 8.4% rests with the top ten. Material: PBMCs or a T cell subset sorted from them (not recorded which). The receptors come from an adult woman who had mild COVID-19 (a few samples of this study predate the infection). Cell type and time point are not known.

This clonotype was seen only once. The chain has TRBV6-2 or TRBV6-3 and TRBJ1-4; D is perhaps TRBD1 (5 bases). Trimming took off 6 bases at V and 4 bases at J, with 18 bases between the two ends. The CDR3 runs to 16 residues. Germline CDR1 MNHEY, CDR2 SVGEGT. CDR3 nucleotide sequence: TGTGCCAGCAGCGGCTTAAGGGGAACCGGTAATGAAAAACTGTTTTTT. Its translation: CASSGLRGTGNEKLFF.

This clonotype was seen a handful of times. In DNA, the CDR3 is TGTGCCAGCAGCCAGGGCGGGGGCCCCCTCTCCTACAATGAGCAGTTCTTC. Amino acid sequence: CASSQGGGPLSYNEQFF. The V gene is TRBV12-3 or TRBV12-4, the J gene TRBJ2-1; the D gene is possibly TRBD2 (7 bases). V was pared by 6 bases and J by 0 bases, with 18 bases between. The CDR3 contains 17 residues.

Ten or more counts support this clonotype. CDR3 nucleotides: TGCAGTGCTAGAGGGACAGGGGACACTGAAGCTTTCTTT. Residues: CSARGTGDTEAFF. V and J are TRBV20-1 and TRBJ1-1, with TRBD1 identical over 9 bases. V dropped 1 base and J dropped 3; count of bases not matched to a gene: 0. The CDR3 extends over 13 amino acids. Germline assignment: CDR1 DFQATT and CDR2 SNEGSKA (reference sequence).

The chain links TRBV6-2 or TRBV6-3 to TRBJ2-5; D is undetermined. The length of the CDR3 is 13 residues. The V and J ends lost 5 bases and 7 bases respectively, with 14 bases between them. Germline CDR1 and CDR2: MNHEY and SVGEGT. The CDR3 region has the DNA TGTGCCAGCAGTGGCTCTTTCGAAGGGACCCAGTACTTC. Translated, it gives CASSGSFEGTQYF.

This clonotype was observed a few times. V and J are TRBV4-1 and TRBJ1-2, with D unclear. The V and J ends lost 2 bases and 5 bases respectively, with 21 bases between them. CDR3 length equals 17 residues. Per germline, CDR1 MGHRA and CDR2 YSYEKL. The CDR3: CASSQKLGIEGKYGYTF. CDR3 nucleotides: TGCGCCAGCAGCCAAAAACTTGGGATAGAAGGGAAATATGGCTACACCTTC.

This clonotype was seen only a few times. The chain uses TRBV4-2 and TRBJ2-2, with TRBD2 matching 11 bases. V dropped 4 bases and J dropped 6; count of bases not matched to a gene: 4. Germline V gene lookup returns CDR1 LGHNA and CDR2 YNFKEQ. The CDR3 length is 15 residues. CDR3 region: CASSLGTSGPGELFF. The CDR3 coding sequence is TGTGCCAGCAGCCTGGGGACTAGCGGCCCCGGGGAGCTGTTTTTT.

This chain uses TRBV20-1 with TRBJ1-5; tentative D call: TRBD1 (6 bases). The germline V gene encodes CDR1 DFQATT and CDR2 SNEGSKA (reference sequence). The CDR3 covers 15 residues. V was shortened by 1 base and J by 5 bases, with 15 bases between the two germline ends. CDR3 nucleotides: TGCAGTGCTAGAGGGGTCCCACAGGGCCATCAGCCCCAGCATTTT. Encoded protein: CSARGVPQGHQPQHF.

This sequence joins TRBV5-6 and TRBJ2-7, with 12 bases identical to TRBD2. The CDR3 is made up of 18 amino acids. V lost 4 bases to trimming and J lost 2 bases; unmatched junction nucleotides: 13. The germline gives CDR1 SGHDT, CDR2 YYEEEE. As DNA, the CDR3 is TGTGCCAGCAGCGCCGCCCCCGGGACTAGCGGGTTGCCCTACGAGCAGTACTTC. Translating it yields CASSAAPGTSGLPYEQYF.

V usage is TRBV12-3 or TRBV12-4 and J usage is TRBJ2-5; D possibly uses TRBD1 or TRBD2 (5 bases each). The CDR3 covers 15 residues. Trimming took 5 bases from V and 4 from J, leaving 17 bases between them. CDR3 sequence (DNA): TGTGCCAGCAGTGCGTGGGACCGGCATCTAGAGACCCAGTACTTC. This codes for CASSAWDRHLETQYF.

The CDR3 sequence: CASSLADVLYYSGQFF. DNA of the CDR3: TGTGCCAGCAGCTTAGCGGACGTGTTGTATTACTCGGGGCAGTTCTTC. The rearrangement uses TRBV13 and TRBJ2-1; D unclear. Germline V lookup: CDR1 PRHDT, CDR2 FYEKMQ (reference sequence). Trimming pared 1 base from V and 12 bases from J, leaving 22 bases between. The CDR3 covers 16 residues. The whole variable domain, remainder taken from reference TRBV13 and TRBJ2-1, is AAGVIQSPRHLIKEKRETATLKCYPIPRHDTVYWYQQGPGQDPQFLISFYEKMQSDKGSIPDRFSAQQFSDYHSELNMSSLELGDSALYFCASSLADVLYYSGQFFGPGTRLTVL.

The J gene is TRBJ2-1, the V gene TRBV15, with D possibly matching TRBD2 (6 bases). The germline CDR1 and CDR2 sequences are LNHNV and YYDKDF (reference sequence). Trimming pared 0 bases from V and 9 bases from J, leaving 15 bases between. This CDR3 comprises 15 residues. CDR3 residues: CATSRDSDLEGEQFF. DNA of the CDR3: TGTGCCACCAGCAGAGATTCTGATTTGGAGGGTGAGCAGTTCTTC.

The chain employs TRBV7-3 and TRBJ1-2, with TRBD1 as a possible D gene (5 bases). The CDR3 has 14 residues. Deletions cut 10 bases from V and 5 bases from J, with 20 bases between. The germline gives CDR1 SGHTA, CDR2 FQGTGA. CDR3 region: CATTPGPSAYGYTF. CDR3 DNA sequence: TGTGCCACGACCCCGGGACCTAGCGCGTATGGCTACACCTTC.

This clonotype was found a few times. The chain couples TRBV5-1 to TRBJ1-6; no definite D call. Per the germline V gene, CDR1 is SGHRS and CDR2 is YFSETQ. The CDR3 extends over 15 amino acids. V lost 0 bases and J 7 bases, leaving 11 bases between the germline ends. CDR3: CASSLGTVGNSPLHF. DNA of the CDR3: TGCGCCAGCAGCTTGGGGACCGTGGGAAATTCACCCCTCCACTTT.

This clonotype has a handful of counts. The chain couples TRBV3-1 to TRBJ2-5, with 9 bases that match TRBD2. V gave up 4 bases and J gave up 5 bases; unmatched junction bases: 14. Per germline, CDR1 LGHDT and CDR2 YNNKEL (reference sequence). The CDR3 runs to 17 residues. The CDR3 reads CASSPRGGGPAGETQYF. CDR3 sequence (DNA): TGTGCCAGCAGCCCACGCGGGGGGGGTCCTGCAGGGGAGACCCAGTACTTC.

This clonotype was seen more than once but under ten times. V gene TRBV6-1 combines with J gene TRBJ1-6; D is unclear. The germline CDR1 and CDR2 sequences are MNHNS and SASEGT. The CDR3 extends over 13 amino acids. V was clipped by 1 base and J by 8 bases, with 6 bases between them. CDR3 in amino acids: CASSEVNDSPLHF. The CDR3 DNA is TGTGCCAGCAGTGAAGTTAACGATTCACCCCTCCACTTT.

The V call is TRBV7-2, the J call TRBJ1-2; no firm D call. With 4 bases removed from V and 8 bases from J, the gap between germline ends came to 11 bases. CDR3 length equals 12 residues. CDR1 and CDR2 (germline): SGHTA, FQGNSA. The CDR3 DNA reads TGTGCCAGCAGCTACTATTTAGGGGGCTACACCTTC. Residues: CASSYYLGGYTF.

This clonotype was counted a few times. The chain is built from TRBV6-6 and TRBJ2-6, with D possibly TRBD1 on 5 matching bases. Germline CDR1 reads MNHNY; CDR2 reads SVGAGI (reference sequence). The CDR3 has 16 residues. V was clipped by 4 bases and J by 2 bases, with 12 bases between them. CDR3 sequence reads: CASSSLQGPGANVLTF. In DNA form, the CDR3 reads TGTGCCAGCAGTTCCCTTCAGGGTCCTGGGGCCAACGTCCTGACTTTC.